The 10 T cell receptor beta chains below all came from one sample that was sequenced in a study of read filtering for tumor transcriptome and immune sequencing. From roughly 390 ng of RNA, a library with molecular barcoded alpha/delta and beta/gamma adaptors was made. TCRdb called the reads again in MiXCR, with one record for every CDR3 protein. The table records 100,000 to 150,000 distinct CDR3 sequences, 13% of them present only once. Sequenced sample: a population of CD138-negative cells sorted from bone marrow. The receptors were sampled from a donor over 35 with multiple myeloma.

This clonotype was recorded at least ten times. The gene calls are TRBV23-1 and TRBJ2-2, with D perhaps matching TRBD1 (5 bases). TRBV23-1 is noted as an ORF with a role that remains uncertain. V shed 0 bases and J shed 7 bases, with 15 bases lying between them. This CDR3 has 16 amino acids. The CDR3: CASSQSSGWINGELFF. The CDR3 coding sequence is TGCGCCAGCAGTCAATCATCAGGGTGGATCAACGGGGAGCTGTTTTTT.

This clonotype occurred many times. The chain couples TRBV6-2 or TRBV6-3 to TRBJ2-5; TRBD1 might be the D (7 bases). The CDR3 has 14 amino acids. With 5 bases removed from V and 10 bases from J, the gap between germline ends came to 20 bases. The V gene's germline CDR1 is MNHEY and CDR2 SVGEGT. The DNA of the CDR3 is TGTGCCAGCAGTATTCTCAGGGGGGAGATTGGCCAGTACTTC. Protein sequence: CASSILRGEIGQYF.

This clonotype was counted between two and nine times. A much larger clone lies a single base off, so this may be a read error. This chain connects TRBV5-1 to TRBJ2-2, with TRBD1 as a possible D gene (6 bases). The CDR3 contains 17 residues. Germline-derived CDR1 and CDR2 are SGHRS and YFSETQ. Trimming removed 0 bases from V and 5 bases from J, with 17 bases in between. The CDR3 DNA follows: TGCGCCAGCAGCTTGGAATTCGGGTCAGGGGCAACCGGGGAGCTGTTTTTT. This codes for CASSLEFGSGATGELFF.

This clonotype was found many times. The rearrangement uses TRBV20-1 and TRBJ2-3, with 7 bases matching TRBD2. The germline CDR1 and CDR2 sequences are DFQATT and SNEGSKA (reference sequence). This CDR3 is built from 15 residues. Losses at the gene ends were 3 bases for V and 6 bases for J; bases not matched to a gene: 12. CDR3 region: CSASRQGGMSDTQYF. CDR3 bases: TGCAGTGCTAGTCGGCAGGGAGGGATGTCGGATACGCAGTATTTT.

This clonotype has at least ten counts. The rearrangement links TRBV9 to TRBJ2-3; the match to TRBD2 covers 11 bases. V was pared by 3 bases and J by 4 bases, with 4 bases of the junction left unmatched. This CDR3 contains 15 residues. Germline assignment: CDR1 SGDLS and CDR2 YYNGEE. The chain's CDR3 is CASSAVAGGSDTQYF. The CDR3 bases are TGTGCCAGCAGCGCGGTAGCGGGAGGGTCAGATACGCAGTATTTT.

This clonotype was counted ten times or more. The chain carries TRBV11-3 and TRBJ1-1; D call uncertain. The length of the CDR3 is 14 residues. V shed 0 bases and J shed 0 bases, with 5 bases lying between them. The germline V gene encodes CDR1 SGHNT and CDR2 YENEEA. In nucleotides, the CDR3 is TGTGCCAGCAGCTTAGACCCTTTGAACACTGAAGCTTTCTTT. Residues: CASSLDPLNTEAFF.

About this clonotype itself: This could be a read error, since a much larger clone is one nucleotide away. V usage is TRBV15 and J usage is TRBJ1-1; 7 bases line up with TRBD1. The CDR3 covers 14 residues. CDR1 LNHNV and CDR2 YYDKDF come from the germline V gene (reference sequence). CDR3 amino acids: CAASRDRLNTEAFF. CDR3 in DNA: TGTGCCGCCAGCCGGGACAGATTGAACACTGAAGCTTTCTTT.

This clonotype was counted at least ten times. Here the CDR3 DNA reads TGCAGTGCTGTCAGGGACAGGGGAAGTTTTGATCAGCCCCAGCATTTT. Its translation: CSAVRDRGSFDQPQHF. This chain links TRBV20-1 with TRBJ1-5; TRBD1 matches at 10 bases. The CDR3 sequence is 16 residues long. V gave up 5 bases and J gave up 5 bases; unmatched junction bases: 12. Germline CDR1 reads DFQATT; CDR2 reads SNEGSKA (reference sequence).

This clonotype was counted many times. The chain recombines TRBV12-3 or TRBV12-4 with TRBJ1-1, with 8 bases lining up with TRBD1. The CDR3 has 14 amino acids. Germline trimming cut 8 bases from V and 6 bases from J; bases unmatched to any gene: 11. For the CDR3, the DNA is TGTGCCAGCTCCCAGGGGGCCGCCGGGGCTGAAGCTTTCTTT. It yields the protein CASSQGAAGAEAFF.

This clonotype was picked up many times. The V call is TRBV12-3 or TRBV12-4, the J call TRBJ1-1, with D unresolved. Trimming removed 5 bases at V and 0 bases at J, with 7 bases between. This CDR3 has 13 residues. CDR3 DNA sequence: TGTGCCAGCAGTCCCCCCTTGAACACTGAAGCTTTCTTT. This sequence encodes CASSPPLNTEAFF.